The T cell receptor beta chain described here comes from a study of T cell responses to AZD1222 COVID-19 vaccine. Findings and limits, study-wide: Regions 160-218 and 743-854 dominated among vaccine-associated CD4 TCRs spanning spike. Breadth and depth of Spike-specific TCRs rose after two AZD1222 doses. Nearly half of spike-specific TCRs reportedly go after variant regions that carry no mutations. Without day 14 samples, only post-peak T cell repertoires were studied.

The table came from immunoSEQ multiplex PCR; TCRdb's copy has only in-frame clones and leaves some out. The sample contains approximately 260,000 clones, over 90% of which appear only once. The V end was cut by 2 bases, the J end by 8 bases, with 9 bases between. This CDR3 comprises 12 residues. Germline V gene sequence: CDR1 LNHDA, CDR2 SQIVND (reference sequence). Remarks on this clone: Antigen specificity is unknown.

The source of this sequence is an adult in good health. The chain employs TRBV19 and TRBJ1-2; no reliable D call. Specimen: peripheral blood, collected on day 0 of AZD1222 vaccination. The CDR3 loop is CASSIRRGGYTF. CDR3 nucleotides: TGTGCCAGTAGTATAAGAAGAGGGGGCTACACCTTC.